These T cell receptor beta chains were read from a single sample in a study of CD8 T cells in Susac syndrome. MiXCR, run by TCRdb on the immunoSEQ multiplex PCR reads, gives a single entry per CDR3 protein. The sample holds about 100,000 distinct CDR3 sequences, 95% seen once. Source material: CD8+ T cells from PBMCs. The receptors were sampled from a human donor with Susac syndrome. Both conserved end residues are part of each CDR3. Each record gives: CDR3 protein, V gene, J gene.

CASSPQTGSTEAFF	TRBV18	TRBJ1-1
CASSFPQQGTDTQYF	TRBV7-9	TRBJ2-3
CASSDRKNEAFF	TRBV28	TRBJ1-1
CASSLEPDRGQETQYF	TRBV5-1	TRBJ2-5
CSARLVRQPNTGELFF	TRBV20-1	TRBJ2-2
CASSRLGEQYF	TRBV4-1	TRBJ2-7
CSVEMGAVYNEQFF	TRBV29-1	TRBJ2-1
CAPWDLHQETQYF	TRBV5-1	TRBJ2-5
CSVDKTATLGETQYF	TRBV29-1	TRBJ2-5
CSAGQSLSYEQYF	TRBV29-1	TRBJ2-7
CSVTGGNGELFF	TRBV29-1	TRBJ2-2
CASSQAGGVGTEAFF	TRBV4-1	TRBJ1-1
CASSYSGSPQEETQYF	TRBV6-2/TRBV6-3	TRBJ2-5
CASNGGSGVSEQFF	TRBV5-1	TRBJ2-1
CASSQQVYSYNEQFF	TRBV14	TRBJ2-1
CASSYTLTAYEQYF	TRBV27	TRBJ2-7
CASSSRDRMNTGELFF	TRBV6-5	TRBJ2-2
CASSVGQGANGELFF	TRBV9	TRBJ2-2
CASPLAGNEGRLTYNEQFF	TRBV6-4	TRBJ2-1
CASSDPRGLDGANVLTF	TRBV10-2	TRBJ2-6
CASSSDYSPLHF	TRBV5-4	TRBJ1-6
CSTWTGSYNEQFF	TRBV29-1	TRBJ2-1
CAVGAFEQYF	TRBV7-9	TRBJ2-7
CASSQLPGGVASGNTIYF	TRBV3-1	TRBJ1-3
CASSQDDVSPSGNTIYF	TRBV4-2	TRBJ1-3
CASSDRFVETQYF	TRBV9	TRBJ2-5
CASSQDSANYGYTF	TRBV4-1	TRBJ1-2
CSAGGGQSYEQYF	TRBV20-1	TRBJ2-7
CASRQDRATEAFF	TRBV5-6	TRBJ1-1
CASSIGANEQFF	TRBV19	TRBJ2-1
CASSHFDSPETQYF	TRBV23-1	TRBJ2-5
CASSYSRKTQYF	TRBV6-2/TRBV6-3	TRBJ2-5
CASSQVGGLLGNIQYF	TRBV3-1	TRBJ2-4
CASSLGSQETQYF	TRBV4-1	TRBJ2-5
CSVQGLSYNEQFF	TRBV29-1	TRBJ2-1
CASSFLSGGGETQYF	TRBV12-3/TRBV12-4	TRBJ2-5
CASSQSGTSLPEYNEQFF	TRBV3-1	TRBJ2-1
CSVIDRDSYEQYF	TRBV29-1	TRBJ2-7
CASSLNSGGYNEQFF	TRBV5-1	TRBJ2-1
CSARDGTGDTEAFF	TRBV20-1	TRBJ1-1
CASSTPPQHF	TRBV6-9	TRBJ1-5
CASSFLGQRRGYTF	TRBV12-3/TRBV12-4	TRBJ1-2
CASSQPLAGAYEQYF	TRBV4-1	TRBJ2-7
CASNLATAATEAFF	TRBV5-1	TRBJ1-1
CSARTGVQPQHF	TRBV29-1	TRBJ1-5
CASSLSAQGVFEQYF	TRBV27	TRBJ2-7
CSAYRTRGVSMETQYF	TRBV20-1	TRBJ2-5
CSVEDNEQFF	TRBV29-1	TRBJ2-1
CATYRRGDTDTQYF	TRBV6-5	TRBJ2-3
CASSHNRGTEAFF	TRBV3-1	TRBJ1-1
CASSAIAGEGDTQYF	TRBV27	TRBJ2-3
CASSQAGLAAYEQYF	TRBV4-1	TRBJ2-7